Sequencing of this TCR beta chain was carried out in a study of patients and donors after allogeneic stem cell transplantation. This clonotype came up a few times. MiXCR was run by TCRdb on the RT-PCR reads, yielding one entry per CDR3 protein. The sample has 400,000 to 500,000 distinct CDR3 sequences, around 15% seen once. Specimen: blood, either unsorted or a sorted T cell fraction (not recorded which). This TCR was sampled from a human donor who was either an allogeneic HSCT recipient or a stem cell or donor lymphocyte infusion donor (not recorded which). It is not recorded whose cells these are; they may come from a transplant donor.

The CDR3 region has the DNA TGTGCCAGCAGTTCCCGCGCCGGGACAGGGTATTACGAGCAGTACTTC. It is translated as CASSSRAGTGYYEQYF. The chain couples TRBV6-5 to TRBJ2-7, with TRBD1 matching 9 bases. V was clipped by 4 bases and J by 4 bases; unmatched bases: 11. From germline, CDR1 is MNHEY and CDR2 SVGAGI. The CDR3 covers 16 residues.